What follows are 6 T cell receptor beta chains derived from one specimen sequenced in a study of molecular identifiers for immune sequencing clone quantification. TCRdb passed the PCR reads through MiXCR, listing each CDR3 protein once. The data contain fewer than 25,000 distinct CDR3 sequences, 20% to 25% of them singletons. The sequenced material came from naive CD8+ T cells from blood, with Jurkat cell RNA spiked in. Regarding subset: FACS-sorted CD8+CD4-CCR7+CD45RA+ naive T cells. The receptor source for this set is a human donor in good health. Some libraries in this study had Jurkat cell RNA spiked in.

This clonotype was counted a few times. The chain joins TRBV9 to TRBJ1-4; D call uncertain. V lost 4 bases and J 0 bases, leaving 10 bases between the germline ends. The CDR3 length is 15 residues. CDR1 is SGDLS, CDR2 YYNGEE, per germline. The CDR3: CASSPYGATNEKLFF. The CDR3 DNA is TGTGCCAGCAGCCCCTACGGAGCAACTAATGAAAAACTGTTTTTT.

This clonotype was seen ten or more times. V and J are TRBV7-9 and TRBJ1-1; 8 bases align to TRBD1. CDR1 and CDR2 (germline): SEHNR, FQNEAQ (reference sequence). The CDR3 totals 15 residues. Trimming removed 4 bases from V and 0 bases from J; junction bases left unmatched: 4. In nucleotides, the CDR3 is TGTGCCAGCAGCTCTGGACAGGGAATGAACACTGAAGCTTTCTTT. Translation gives CASSSGQGMNTEAFF.

This clonotype was observed at least ten times. The J gene is TRBJ1-1, the V gene TRBV6-5; no definite D call. This CDR3 is built from 13 residues. V lost 0 bases and J 2 bases, leaving 4 bases between the germline ends. Germline CDR1 and CDR2: MNHEY and SVGAGI. The CDR3 region is CASSYSFNTEAFF. As DNA, the CDR3 is TGTGCCAGCAGTTACTCGTTTAACACTGAAGCTTTCTTT.

The sample holds many counts of this clonotype. The J gene is TRBJ1-1, the V gene TRBV4-1, with D perhaps TRBD1 (6 bases). Germline V gene data show CDR1 as MGHRA and CDR2 as YSYEKL. Deletions cut 1 base from V and 5 bases from J, with 14 bases between. The CDR3 consists of 15 residues. CDR3 amino acids: CASSQGSGGWTEAFF. The CDR3 bases are TGCGCCAGCAGCCAAGGATCCGGGGGCTGGACTGAAGCTTTCTTT.

The V call is TRBV28, the J call TRBJ2-1, with D possibly being TRBD2 (6 bases). V was clipped by 2 bases and J by 4 bases, with 9 bases between them. Germline V lookup: CDR1 MDHEN, CDR2 SYDVKM. This CDR3 region has 14 residues. CDR3 sequence: CASSLRDWYNEQFF. CDR3 in DNA: TGTGCCAGCAGTTTACGGGACTGGTACAATGAGCAGTTCTTC.

This clonotype was detected once. This may arise from a read error, as a much more abundant clone is one base away. The genes are TRBV4-3 and TRBJ2-1; D uncertain. Between the trimmed V and J ends, which lost 4 bases and 5 bases, there was a span of 9 bases. CDR1 LGHNA and CDR2 YSLEER come from the germline V gene. The CDR3 runs 13 residues. DNA for the CDR3: TGCGCCAGCAGCCGAGGATTCGACAATGAGCAGTTCTTC. This sequence encodes CASSRGFDNEQFF.